The 19 T cell receptor beta chains reported below all come from one sample, sequenced in a study of T cell changes during pregnancy in multiple sclerosis. Repertoires were generated with immunoSEQ multiplex PCR, while TCRdb's copy carries only in-frame clones and drops some. Found here are 25,000 to 40,000 clones, approximately 86% of them singletons; the top ten hold about 7.5%. Source: CD8+ T cells from peripheral blood mononuclear cells, taken before pregnancy. The receptors originated from a female donor with multiple sclerosis, enrolled in a pregnancy study.

This clone came up once. The gene calls are TRBV10-3 and TRBJ2-5, with a possible D match to TRBD1 (6 bases). Germline CDR1 ENHRY, CDR2 SYGVKD. The CDR3 runs to 14 residues. The V and J ends lost 8 bases and 6 bases respectively, with 19 bases between them. CDR3 residues: CAISEENREQTQYF. DNA for the CDR3: TGTGCCATCTCCGAAGAAAACAGGGAACAGACCCAGTACTTC.

The chain has TRBV27 and TRBJ2-5; 11 nucleotides match TRBD2. Germline V lookup: CDR1 MNHEY, CDR2 SMNVEV (reference sequence). CDR3 length: 19 amino acids. V trimming: 2 bases; J trimming: 4 bases; junction bases outside the gene matches: 15. CDR3 sequence: CASSLGASGGRGFRETQYF. The CDR3 bases are TGTGCCAGCAGTTTAGGGGCTAGCGGGGGGAGAGGGTTCCGAGAGACCCAGTACTTC.

This clone showed up just once. The chain carries TRBV5-1 and TRBJ2-7; the D is unclear. V was trimmed by 0 bases and J by 7 bases, leaving 8 bases between them. The CDR3 runs 12 residues. From germline, CDR1 is SGHRS and CDR2 YFSETQ. CDR3: CASSLDTIEQYF. In nucleotides, the CDR3 is TGCGCCAGCAGCTTGGACACCATTGAGCAGTACTTC.

Written as DNA, the CDR3 is TGTGCCAGCAGCGAACTAATAGATACGCAGTATTTT. The encoded protein is CASSELIDTQYF. The chain couples TRBV9 to TRBJ2-3; no clear D gene. This CDR3 has 12 residues. The germline V gene has CDR1 SGDLS and CDR2 YYNGEE. V dropped 3 bases and J dropped 5 bases, with 7 bases sitting between them.

The rearrangement links TRBV7-9 to TRBJ1-1, with 7 bases aligning to TRBD1. From germline, CDR1 is SEHNR and CDR2 FQNEAQ (reference sequence). The CDR3 has 18 amino acids. Germline trimming cut 3 bases from V and 3 bases from J; bases unmatched to any gene: 16. This CDR3 is CASSFRDSFSGPYTEAFF. The CDR3 DNA reads TGTGCCAGCAGCTTCCGGGACAGTTTTTCAGGTCCGTACACTGAAGCTTTCTTT.

This chain links TRBV5-6 with TRBJ2-1; a weak D match, TRBD1 (6 bases). CDR3 length equals 13 residues. The V gene's germline CDR1 is SGHDT and CDR2 YYEEEE. V was trimmed by 1 base and J by 7 bases, leaving 9 bases between them. The CDR3 reads CASSLFQGNEQFF. The CDR3 DNA sequence: TGTGCCAGCAGCTTGTTCCAGGGGAATGAGCAGTTCTTC.

V usage is TRBV4-3 and J usage is TRBJ2-5; 10 bases are a match to TRBD1. Germline V lookup: CDR1 LGHNA, CDR2 YSLEER. V lost 2 bases and J lost 2; bases outside the gene matches: 2. The CDR3 sequence is 15 residues long. In DNA, the CDR3 is TGCGCCAGCAGCCAAAGGACAGGGGGACAAGAGACCCAGTACTTC. It yields the protein CASSQRTGGQETQYF.

The chain is built from TRBV4-1 and TRBJ2-1; TRBD2 agrees at 7 bases. CDR1 is MGHRA and CDR2 is YSYEKL in the germline V gene. CDR3 length: 18 residues. With V trimmed by 0 bases and J by 1 base, 9 bases remained unmatched. CDR3 in DNA: TGCGCCAGCAGCCAAGAAGGAGGAGCGGGATTTTCCTACAATGAGCAGTTCTTC. The encoded protein is CASSQEGGAGFSYNEQFF.

This clone was seen more than once but under ten times. The V call is TRBV4-2, the J call TRBJ2-1, with 10 bases aligning to TRBD2. Per germline, CDR1 LGHNA and CDR2 YNFKEQ. Trimming took 0 bases from V and 8 from J; bases not matched to a gene: 7. CDR3 length: 16 amino acids. The CDR3 spells CASSQDGASGGYEQFF. The CDR3 DNA follows: TGTGCCAGCAGCCAAGATGGGGCTAGCGGGGGTTATGAGCAGTTCTTC.

V is TRBV6-5 and J is TRBJ2-2, with TRBD2 identical over 8 bases. The CDR3 totals 15 residues. Germline-derived CDR1 and CDR2 are MNHEY and SVGAGI. V was pared by 4 bases and J by 6 bases, with 7 bases of the junction left unmatched. As DNA, the CDR3 is TGTGCCAGCAGTTGGGATCGGCGGGGGGCCGGGGAGCTGTTTTTT. Its protein is CASSWDRRGAGELFF.

The CDR3 DNA is TGTGCCAGCAGTTACGGGAGAGAGCAGTACTTC. As protein: CASSYGREQYF. V is TRBV6-5 and J is TRBJ2-7; tentative D call: TRBD2 (5 bases). Germline CDR1 and CDR2: MNHEY and SVGAGI. There are 11 residues in the CDR3. With 2 bases removed from V and 7 bases from J, the gap between germline ends came to 6 bases.

This chain joins TRBV15 and TRBJ2-5, with D perhaps matching TRBD2 (5 bases). Per germline, CDR1 LNHNV and CDR2 YYDKDF (reference sequence). This CDR3 region has 15 residues. Trimming removed 5 bases at V and 3 bases at J, with 16 bases between. CDR3 nucleotides: TGTGCCACCAGCCGTTCCCGCGCGGGCGAAGAGACCCAGTACTTC. Protein: CATSRSRAGEETQYF. Variable domain in full (rest from reference TRBV15 and TRBJ2-5): DAMVIQNPRYQVTQFGKPVTLSCSQTLNHNVMYWYQQKSSQAPKLLFHYYDKDFNNEADTPDNFQSRRPNTSFCFLDIRSPGLGDTAMYLCATSRSRAGEETQYFGPGTRLLVL.

The chain has TRBV4-2 and TRBJ2-7, with 9 bases fitting TRBD2. V shed 0 bases and J 3 bases; nucleotides not matched to a gene: 6. This CDR3 contains 16 residues. Germline V gene sequence: CDR1 LGHNA, CDR2 YNFKEQ. The CDR3 bases are TGTGCCAGCAGCCAAGATCTTGCTAGCGGGAACTACGAGCAGTACTTC. This codes for CASSQDLASGNYEQYF.

The chain is built from TRBV2 and TRBJ1-2; 7 bases match TRBD1. The V gene's germline CDR1 is SNHLY and CDR2 FYNNEI. The CDR3 runs to 18 residues. Germline trimming cut 7 bases from V and 0 bases from J; bases unmatched to any gene: 17. The CDR3 loop reads CASKGNTNRGTSNYGYTF. Written as DNA, the CDR3 is TGTGCCAGCAAGGGGAATACGAACAGGGGAACTTCTAACTATGGCTACACCTTC.

This chain joins TRBV5-1 and TRBJ1-1; unclear D gene. This CDR3 has 12 amino acids. Trimming cost V 5 bases and J 2 bases, with 7 bases left between them. Germline CDR1 reads SGHRS; CDR2 reads YFSETQ. The CDR3 loop is CASSRGNTEAFF. As DNA, the CDR3 is TGCGCCAGCAGTCGGGGAAACACTGAAGCTTTCTTT.

The chain recombines TRBV7-6 with TRBJ2-3; TRBD2 matches at 14 bases. The CDR3 totals 18 residues. Trimming removed 5 bases from V and 4 bases from J; junction bases left unmatched: 11. The germline V gene has CDR1 SGHVS and CDR2 FNYEAQ. The CDR3, as DNA: TGTGCCAGCAGCCCGAGAACCGGGACTAGCGGGAGCCCAGATACGCAGTATTTT. Its translation: CASSPRTGTSGSPDTQYF.

The chain is built from TRBV27 and TRBJ2-1, with 9 bases matching TRBD2. The CDR3 consists of 14 residues. The V gene's germline CDR1 is MNHEY and CDR2 SMNVEV (reference sequence). The V and J ends lost 2 bases and 8 bases, in that order; junction bases with no gene match: 4. The CDR3 region is CASSLSSGSDEQFF. CDR3 nucleotides: TGTGCCAGCAGTTTAAGTAGCGGGAGTGATGAGCAGTTCTTC.

The chain combines TRBV19 with TRBJ2-7, with no clear D. Germline CDR1 is LNHDA and CDR2 is SQIVND (reference sequence). The length of the CDR3 is 13 residues. The ends were cut back, 8 bases at V and 3 bases at J, with 14 bases in the middle. CDR3 DNA sequence: TGTGCCAGTGCCCCCGTAGATGGCTACGAGCAGTACTTC. It codes for CASAPVDGYEQYF.

The V gene is TRBV6-6, the J gene TRBJ2-3; the match to TRBD1 covers 7 bases. V dropped 5 bases and J dropped 3; count of bases not matched to a gene: 11. There are 16 residues in the CDR3. Germline loops: CDR1 MNHNY, CDR2 SVGAGI (reference sequence). The CDR3 DNA reads as TGTGCCAGCAGTGACTGGAAGGGGGCGGTAACAGATACGCAGTATTTT. Its protein product is CASSDWKGAVTDTQYF.